This T cell receptor (beta chain) is from a study of human T cells and chemical hapten exposure. As to time point: patch test 2, 6 weeks after DPC sensitization. Treatment of the sample: therapeutic diphenylcyclopropenone sensitization with weekly scalp DPC. Donors, patients with alopecia ranging from 18 to 70 years old and judged suitable for DPC, provided samples. Regarding the study as a whole: There were significantly more large CDR3 similarity clusters among expanded TCRs than among controls.

CDR3 size: 13 residues. The V gene end was trimmed by 5 bases and the J gene end by 5 bases; junction bases not matched to a gene: 2. CDR1 LNHNV and CDR2 YYDKDF come from the germline V gene (reference sequence). Separate cDNA molecules received unique molecular identifiers, which the library attached to them. From the RACE reads, TCRdb called clonotypes with MiXCR, one entry per CDR3 protein. Of under 100,000 distinct CDR3 sequences in the sample, 10% to 13% are singletons; the top ten hold over 2%. As regards this clonotype: As yet, its antigen is unknown.

The chain carries TRBV15 and TRBJ1-4, with TRBD1 matching over 7 bases. Sample: whole blood, taken in connection with sensitization to the hapten diphenylcyclopropenone (DPC). The source is a woman aged 25-40 years with alopecia areata. Some clones in this sample may be carry-over from other donors' samples. In nucleotides, the CDR3 is TGTGCCACCAGCCGGGACAGCAATGAAAAACTGTTTTTT. It is translated as CATSRDSNEKLFF.